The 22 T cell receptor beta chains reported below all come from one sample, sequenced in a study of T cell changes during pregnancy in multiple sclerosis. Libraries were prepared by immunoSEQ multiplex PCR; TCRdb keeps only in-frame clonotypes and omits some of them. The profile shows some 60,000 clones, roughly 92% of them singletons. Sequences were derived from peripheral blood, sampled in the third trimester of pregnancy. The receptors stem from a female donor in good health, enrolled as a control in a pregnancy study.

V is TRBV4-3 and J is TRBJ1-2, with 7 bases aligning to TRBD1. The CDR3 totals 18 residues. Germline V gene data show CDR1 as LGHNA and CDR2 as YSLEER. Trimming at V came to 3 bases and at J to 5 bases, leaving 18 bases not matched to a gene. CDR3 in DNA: TGCGCCAGCAGCCACCTATTGGAAAGACAGGGCACCGTATATGGCTACACCTTC. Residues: CASSHLLERQGTVYGYTF.

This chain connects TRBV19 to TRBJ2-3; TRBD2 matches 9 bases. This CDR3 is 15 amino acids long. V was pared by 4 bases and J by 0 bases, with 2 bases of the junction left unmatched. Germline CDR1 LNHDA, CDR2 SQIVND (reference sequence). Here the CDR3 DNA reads TGTGCCAGTAGTAGGGGACTAGCTAGCACAGATACGCAGTATTTT. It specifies CASSRGLASTDTQYF. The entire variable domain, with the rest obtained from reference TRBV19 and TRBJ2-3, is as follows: DGGITQSPKYLFRKEGQNVTLSCEQNLNHDAMYWYRQDPGQGLRLIYYSQIVNDFQKGDIAEGYSVSREKKESFPLTVTSAQKNPTAFYLCASSRGLASTDTQYFGPGTRLTVL.

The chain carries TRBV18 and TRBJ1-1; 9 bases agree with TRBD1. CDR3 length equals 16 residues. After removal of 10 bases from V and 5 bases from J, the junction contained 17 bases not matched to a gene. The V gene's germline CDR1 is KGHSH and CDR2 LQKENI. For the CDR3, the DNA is TGTGCCACTCAGAGAACTACAGGGGGCTCGAGAACTGAAGCTTTCTTT. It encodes CATQRTTGGSRTEAFF.

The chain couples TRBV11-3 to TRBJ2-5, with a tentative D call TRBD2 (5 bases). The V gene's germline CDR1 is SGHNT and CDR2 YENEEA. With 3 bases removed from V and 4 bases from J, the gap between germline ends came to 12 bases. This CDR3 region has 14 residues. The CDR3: CASSFGERTETQYF. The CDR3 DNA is TGTGCCAGCAGCTTTGGGGAGAGAACAGAGACCCAGTACTTC. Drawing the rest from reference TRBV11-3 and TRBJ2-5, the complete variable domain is EAGVVQSPRYKIIEKKQPVAFWCNPISGHNTLYWYLQNLGQGPELLIRYENEEAVDDSQLPKDRFSAERLKGVDSTLKIQPAELGDSAVYLCASSFGERTETQYFGPGTRLLVL.

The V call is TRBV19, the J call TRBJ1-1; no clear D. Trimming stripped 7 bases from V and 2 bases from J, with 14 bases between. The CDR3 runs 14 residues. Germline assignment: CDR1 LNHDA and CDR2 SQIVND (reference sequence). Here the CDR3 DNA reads TGTGCCAGTACCGGGGAGCGGGGTAACACTGAAGCTTTCTTT. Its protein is CASTGERGNTEAFF.

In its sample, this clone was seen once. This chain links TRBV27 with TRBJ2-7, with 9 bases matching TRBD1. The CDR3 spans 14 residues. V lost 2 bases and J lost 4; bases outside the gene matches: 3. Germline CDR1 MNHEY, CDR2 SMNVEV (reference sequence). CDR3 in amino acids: CASSLGQGRYEQYF. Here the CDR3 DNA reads TGTGCCAGCAGTTTAGGACAGGGGAGGTACGAGCAGTACTTC.

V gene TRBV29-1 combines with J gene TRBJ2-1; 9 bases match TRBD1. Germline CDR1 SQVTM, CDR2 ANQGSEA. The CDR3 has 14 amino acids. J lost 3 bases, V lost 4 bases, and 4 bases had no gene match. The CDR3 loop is CSVGTGVDYNEQFF. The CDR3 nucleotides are TGCAGCGTTGGGACAGGGGTGGACTACAATGAGCAGTTCTTC.

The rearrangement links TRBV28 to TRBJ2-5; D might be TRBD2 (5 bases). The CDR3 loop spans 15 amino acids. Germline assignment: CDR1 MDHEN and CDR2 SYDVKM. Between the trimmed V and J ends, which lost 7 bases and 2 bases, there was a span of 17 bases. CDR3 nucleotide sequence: TGTGCCAGCACCTCGGCCGGACTGGAGCAAGAGACCCAGTACTTC. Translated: CASTSAGLEQETQYF.

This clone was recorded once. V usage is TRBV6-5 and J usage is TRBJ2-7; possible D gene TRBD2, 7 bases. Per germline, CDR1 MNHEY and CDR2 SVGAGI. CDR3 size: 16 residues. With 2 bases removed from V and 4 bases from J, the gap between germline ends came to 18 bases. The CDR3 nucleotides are TGTGCCAGCAGTTACGCGGGGGCGGGAGAGGCTTACGAGCAGTACTTC. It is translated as CASSYAGAGEAYEQYF.

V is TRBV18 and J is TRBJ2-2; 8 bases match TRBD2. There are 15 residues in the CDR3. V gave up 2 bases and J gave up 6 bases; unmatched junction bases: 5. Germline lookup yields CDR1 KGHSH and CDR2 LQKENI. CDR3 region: CASSPDGRAPGELFF. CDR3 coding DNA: TGTGCCAGCTCACCAGACGGGAGGGCCCCCGGGGAGCTGTTTTTT.

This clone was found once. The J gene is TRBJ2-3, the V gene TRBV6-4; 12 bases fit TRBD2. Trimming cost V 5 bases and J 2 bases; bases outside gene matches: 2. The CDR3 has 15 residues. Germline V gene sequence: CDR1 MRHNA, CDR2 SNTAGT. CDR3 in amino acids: CASSRTSGTTDTQYF. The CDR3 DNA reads TGTGCCAGCAGTCGGACTAGCGGGACCACAGATACGCAGTATTTT.

The CDR3 DNA sequence: TGTGCCAGCAGTGATGGTAGTAGCGCCAGCTCCTACGAGCAGTACTTC. It specifies CASSDGSSASSYEQYF. The chain links TRBV2 to TRBJ2-7, with D possibly TRBD2 on 5 matching bases. V dropped 3 bases and J dropped 0 bases, with 15 bases sitting between them. Germline loops: CDR1 SNHLY, CDR2 FYNNEI. The CDR3 spans 16 residues. The full variable domain, its missing parts supplied by reference TRBV2 and TRBJ2-7, is EPEVTQTPSHQVTQMGQEVILRCVPISNHLYFYWYRQILGQKVEFLVSFYNNEISEKSEIFDDQFSVERPDGSNFTLKIRSTKLEDSAMYFCASSDGSSASSYEQYFGPGTRLTVT.

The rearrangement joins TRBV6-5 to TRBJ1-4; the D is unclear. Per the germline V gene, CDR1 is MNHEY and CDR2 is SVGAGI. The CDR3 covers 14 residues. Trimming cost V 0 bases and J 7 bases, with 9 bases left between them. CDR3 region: CASSYSTRIEKLFF. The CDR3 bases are TGTGCCAGCAGTTACTCGACGAGGATTGAAAAACTGTTTTTT.

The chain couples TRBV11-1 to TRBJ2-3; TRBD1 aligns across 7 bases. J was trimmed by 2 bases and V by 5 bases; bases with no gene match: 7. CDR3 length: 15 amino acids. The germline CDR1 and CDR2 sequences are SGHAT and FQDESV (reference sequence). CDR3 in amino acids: CASSTWTGTTDTQYF. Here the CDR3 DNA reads TGTGCCAGCAGCACGTGGACAGGTACCACAGATACGCAGTATTTT.

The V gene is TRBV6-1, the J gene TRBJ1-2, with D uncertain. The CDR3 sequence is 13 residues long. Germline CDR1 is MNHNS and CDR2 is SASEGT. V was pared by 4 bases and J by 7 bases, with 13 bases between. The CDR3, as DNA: TGTGCCAGCAGTGTTAACCGGTGGAGTGGCTACACCTTC. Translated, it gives CASSVNRWSGYTF.

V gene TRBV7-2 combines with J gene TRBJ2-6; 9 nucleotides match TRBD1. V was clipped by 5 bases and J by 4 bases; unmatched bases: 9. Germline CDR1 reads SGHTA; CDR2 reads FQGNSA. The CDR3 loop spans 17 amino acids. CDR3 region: CASSHRDRAGGANVLTF. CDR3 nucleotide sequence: TGTGCCAGCAGCCACCGGGACAGGGCTGGAGGGGCCAACGTCCTGACTTTC. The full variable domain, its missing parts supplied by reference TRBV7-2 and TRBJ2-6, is GAGVSQSPSNKVTEKGKDVELRCDPISGHTALYWYRQSLGQGLEFLIYFQGNSAPDKSGLPSDRFSAERTGGSVSTLTIQRTQQEDSAVYLCASSHRDRAGGANVLTFGAGSRLTVL.

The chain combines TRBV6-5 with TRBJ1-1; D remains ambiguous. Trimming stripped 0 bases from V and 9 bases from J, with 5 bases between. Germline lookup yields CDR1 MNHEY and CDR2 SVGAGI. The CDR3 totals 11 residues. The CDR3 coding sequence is TGTGCCAGCAGTTACTCGACTCAAGCTTTCTTT. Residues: CASSYSTQAFF.

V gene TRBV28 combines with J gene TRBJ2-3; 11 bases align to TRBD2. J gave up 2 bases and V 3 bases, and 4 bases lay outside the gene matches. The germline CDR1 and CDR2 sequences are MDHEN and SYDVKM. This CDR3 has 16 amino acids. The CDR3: CASSFRLAGFTDTQYF. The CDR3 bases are TGTGCCAGCAGTTTTCGACTAGCGGGATTCACAGATACGCAGTATTTT.

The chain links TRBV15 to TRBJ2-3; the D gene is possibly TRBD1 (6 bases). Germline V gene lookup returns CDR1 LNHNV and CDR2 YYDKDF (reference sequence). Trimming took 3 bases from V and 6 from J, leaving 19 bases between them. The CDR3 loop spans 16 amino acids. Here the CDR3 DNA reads TGTGCCACCAGCAGTTCCGAGGGGGACCTGTTGGATACGCAGTATTTT. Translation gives CATSSSEGDLLDTQYF.

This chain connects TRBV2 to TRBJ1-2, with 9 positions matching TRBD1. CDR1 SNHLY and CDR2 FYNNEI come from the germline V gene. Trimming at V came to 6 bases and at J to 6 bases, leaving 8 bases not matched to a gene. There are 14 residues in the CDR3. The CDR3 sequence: CASSANDRGDGYTF. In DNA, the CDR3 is TGTGCCAGCAGCGCCAATGACAGGGGGGATGGCTACACCTTC.

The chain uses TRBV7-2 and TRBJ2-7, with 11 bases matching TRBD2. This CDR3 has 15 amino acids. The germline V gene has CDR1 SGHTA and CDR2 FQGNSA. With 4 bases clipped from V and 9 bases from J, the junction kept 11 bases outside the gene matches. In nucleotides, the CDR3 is TGTGCCAGCAGCTCCCCGACTAGCGGGACATTCGGGCAGTACTTC. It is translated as CASSSPTSGTFGQYF.

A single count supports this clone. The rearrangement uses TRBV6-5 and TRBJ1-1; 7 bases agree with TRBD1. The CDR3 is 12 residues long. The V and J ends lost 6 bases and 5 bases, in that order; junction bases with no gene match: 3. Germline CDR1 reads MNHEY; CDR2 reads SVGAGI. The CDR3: CASRTGRTEAFF. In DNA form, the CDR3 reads TGTGCCAGCAGGACAGGGAGGACTGAAGCTTTCTTT.